This T cell receptor beta chain was captured by sequencing in a study of blood T cell repertoires in COVID-19. Overall study context: Both acute and convalescent COVID-19 samples were obtained from the United States, Italy and Spain. The analysed material was cDNA or gDNA that came from T cells, B-cell-depleted T cells, or PBMCs.

The method was immunoSEQ multiplex PCR; TCRdb's version includes in-frame clones alone and lacks a portion of them. The data hold under 250,000 clones, with roughly nine tenths observed a single time. The CDR3 consists of 14 residues. CDR1 is LNHNV and CDR2 is YYDKDF in the germline V gene (reference sequence). Trimming took 0 bases from V and 11 from J, leaving 16 bases between them. This TCR came from a woman aged 55 to 70 who had recovered from COVID-19. The chain uses TRBV15 and TRBJ1-1; D is unresolved. The specimen was peripheral blood. DNA for the CDR3: TGTGCCACCAGCAGAGATAGGAGTGTGGTTAGGGCTTTCTTT. The encoded protein is CATSRDRSVVRAFF.